The source of this T cell receptor (beta chain) is a study of blood T cell repertoires in COVID-19. This CDR3 has 13 amino acids. CDR1 is SGHRS, CDR2 YFSETQ, per germline. Deletions cut 4 bases from V and 3 bases from J, with 10 bases between. Seattle patients were enrolled while actively infected and followed longitudinally. Methods used by the authors: Estimation of nucleated cell counts was performed using reference gene primer amplification. Method: immunoSEQ multiplex PCR; TCRdb's copy keeps in-frame clones and lacks some. V, J and clone size are taken as reported in that table, and D and trimming were inferred from the DNA itself. The table shows 150,000 or so clones, with around 79% occurring only once.

J is TRBJ2-5 and V is TRBV5-1; a weak D match, TRBD1 (6 bases). The clonotype originates from a woman in her 70s with COVID-19, enrolled during active disease. Sample: peripheral blood. CDR3 residues: CASSNRDKETQYF. CDR3 DNA: TGCGCCAGCAGCAACCGGGACAAAGAGACCCAGTACTTC.